These 14 T cell receptor beta chains came from one sample sequenced in a study of beta chain features in type 1 diabetes. Study observations and caveats: Researchers report that Type 1 diabetes patients had moderately but significantly shorter TCRB CDR3s across all four CD4+ subsets.

Expressed TCRB transcripts were sequenced after all isolated RNA was converted to cDNA. The assay was immunoSEQ multiplex PCR, and TCRdb's table has in-frame clones only and misses some. The top ten clones hold approximately 0.02% of a sample with hundreds of thousands of clones, 13% of them seen once. No antigen is known for these receptors. Sequencing used naive CD4+ T cells from blood. These TCRs come from a man aged 18 to 29 with type 1 diabetes.

This clone was found a few times. The V and J genes are TRBV2 and TRBJ1-1; 7 nucleotides line up with TRBD1. The CDR3 loop spans 14 amino acids. Germline CDR1 is SNHLY and CDR2 is FYNNEI. V trimming: 6 bases; J trimming: 4 bases; junction bases outside the gene matches: 8. CDR3 loop: CASRLTGRTTEAFF. The CDR3 DNA reads TGTGCCAGCAGATTGACAGGGAGAACCACTGAAGCTTTCTTT.

V is TRBV6-5 and J is TRBJ2-1; D is possibly TRBD2 (5 bases). Germline CDR1 reads MNHEY; CDR2 reads SVGAGI. Between the trimmed V and J ends, which lost 2 bases and 3 bases, there was a span of 14 bases. The CDR3 loop spans 16 amino acids. Here the CDR3 DNA reads TGTGCCAGCAGTTACGAGGGCGTATCCTACTACAATGAGCAGTTCTTC. Translation gives CASSYEGVSYYNEQFF.

This clone was found a few times. The chain uses TRBV7-8 and TRBJ2-2; no reliable D call. V was clipped by 1 base and J by 8 bases, with 14 bases between them. This CDR3 has 15 amino acids. The germline V gene has CDR1 SGHVS and CDR2 FQNEAQ. The CDR3, as DNA: TGTGCCAGCAGCTTAGTGACTGAATGGATTGGGGAGCTGTTTTTT. Translated: CASSLVTEWIGELFF.

There are a few counts of this clone. The chain carries TRBV5-4 and TRBJ2-5; 7 bases align to TRBD1. This CDR3 spans 13 amino acids. Germline CDR1 SGHNT, CDR2 YYREEE (reference sequence). V dropped 4 bases and J dropped 3; count of bases not matched to a gene: 3. CDR3 nucleotide sequence: TGTGCCAGCAGCATAGGACAGGAAGAGACCCAGTACTTC. Protein: CASSIGQEETQYF.

This clone turned up a few times. This chain uses TRBV30 with TRBJ1-2, with D maybe TRBD1 (6 bases). CDR1 and CDR2 (germline): GTSNPN, SVGIG (reference sequence). The CDR3 is 13 residues long. V gave up 2 bases and J gave up 8 bases, with 15 bases separating them. Here the CDR3 reads CAWSSRTATGYTF. The CDR3 nucleotides read TGTGCCTGGAGTTCCCGGACAGCTACGGGCTACACCTTC.

A few counts support this clone. The chain carries TRBV28 and TRBJ1-5; D not certain. Germline V gene lookup returns CDR1 MDHEN and CDR2 SYDVKM. V lost 7 bases, J lost 5 bases, and 15 bases lay in between. This CDR3 spans 14 amino acids. This CDR3 is CASTSPEAYQPQHF. CDR3 bases: TGTGCCAGCACCTCCCCCGAGGCCTATCAGCCCCAGCATTTT.

The chain is built from TRBV13 and TRBJ1-6; D is ambiguous. This CDR3 comprises 16 residues. With 4 bases removed from V and 3 bases from J, the gap between germline ends came to 13 bases. Germline CDR1 and CDR2: PRHDT and FYEKMQ (reference sequence). The CDR3 reads CASSWRGKLYNSPLHF. The CDR3 nucleotides are TGTGCCAGCAGCTGGCGAGGGAAGCTCTATAATTCACCCCTCCACTTT.

This clone was observed a handful of times. The chain links TRBV18 to TRBJ1-2; D remains ambiguous. Trimming removed 6 bases from V and 3 bases from J, with 5 bases in between. The germline V gene has CDR1 KGHSH and CDR2 LQKENI. The CDR3 totals 11 residues. The CDR3 DNA is TGTGCCAGCTCTCGTGACTATGGCTACACCTTC. It specifies CASSRDYGYTF.

The chain links TRBV9 to TRBJ2-3; 12 nucleotides align to TRBD2. This CDR3 spans 15 amino acids. Unmatched junction bases numbered 4, after V lost 0 bases and J lost 8 bases. CDR1 and CDR2 (germline): SGDLS, YYNGEE. CDR3 in amino acids: CASSVASGGAGTQYF. The CDR3 region has the DNA TGTGCCAGCAGCGTAGCTAGCGGGGGGGCTGGTACGCAGTATTTT.

This clone was detected only a few times. The chain joins TRBV2 to TRBJ2-3, with TRBD2 matching 11 bases. The germline V gene encodes CDR1 SNHLY and CDR2 FYNNEI. The CDR3 runs 13 residues. V dropped 4 bases and J dropped 11; count of bases not matched to a gene: 5. The CDR3 DNA reads TGTGCCAGCAGTGTGCTAGCGGGGGGACAGCAGTATTTT. The encoded protein is CASSVLAGGQQYF.

In its sample, this clone was seen a few times. The chain recombines TRBV9 with TRBJ1-5, with D hard to call. The CDR3 is 14 residues long. Germline-derived CDR1 and CDR2 are SGDLS and YYNGEE. Between the trimmed V and J ends, which lost 4 bases and 0 bases, there was a span of 8 bases. The CDR3 region is CASSRDNSNQPQHF. For the CDR3, the DNA is TGTGCCAGCAGCAGGGATAATAGCAATCAGCCCCAGCATTTT.

This clone has only a few counts. The chain uses TRBV29-1 and TRBJ1-2, with D uncertain. The germline V gene encodes CDR1 SQVTM and CDR2 ANQGSEA. Trimming removed 4 bases at V and 6 bases at J, with 3 bases between. The CDR3 totals 9 residues. The CDR3 loop is CSVGDGYTF. In DNA form, the CDR3 reads TGCAGCGTTGGGGATGGCTACACCTTC.

The sample holds a few counts of this clone. The V and J genes are TRBV2 and TRBJ2-2; D gene uncertain. Germline V gene data show CDR1 as SNHLY and CDR2 as FYNNEI. Trimming took 3 bases from V and 4 from J, leaving 3 bases between them. The CDR3 extends over 12 amino acids. The CDR3 sequence is CASSEVTGELFF. The CDR3 region has the DNA TGTGCCAGCAGTGAGGTCACCGGGGAGCTGTTTTTT. The full variable domain, its missing parts supplied by reference TRBV2 and TRBJ2-2, is EPEVTQTPSHQVTQMGQEVILRCVPISNHLYFYWYRQILGQKVEFLVSFYNNEISEKSEIFDDQFSVERPDGSNFTLKIRSTKLEDSAMYFCASSEVTGELFFGEGSRLTVL.

This clone turned up a few times. The genes are TRBV7-9 and TRBJ1-5; D gene unclear. The CDR3 has 14 residues. Germline assignment: CDR1 SEHNR and CDR2 FQNEAQ (reference sequence). V lost 2 bases, J lost 5 bases, and 10 bases lay in between. The CDR3, as DNA: TGTGCCAGCAGCTTATTGGGCCGGGATCAGCCCCAGCATTTT. Translation gives CASSLLGRDQPQHF.